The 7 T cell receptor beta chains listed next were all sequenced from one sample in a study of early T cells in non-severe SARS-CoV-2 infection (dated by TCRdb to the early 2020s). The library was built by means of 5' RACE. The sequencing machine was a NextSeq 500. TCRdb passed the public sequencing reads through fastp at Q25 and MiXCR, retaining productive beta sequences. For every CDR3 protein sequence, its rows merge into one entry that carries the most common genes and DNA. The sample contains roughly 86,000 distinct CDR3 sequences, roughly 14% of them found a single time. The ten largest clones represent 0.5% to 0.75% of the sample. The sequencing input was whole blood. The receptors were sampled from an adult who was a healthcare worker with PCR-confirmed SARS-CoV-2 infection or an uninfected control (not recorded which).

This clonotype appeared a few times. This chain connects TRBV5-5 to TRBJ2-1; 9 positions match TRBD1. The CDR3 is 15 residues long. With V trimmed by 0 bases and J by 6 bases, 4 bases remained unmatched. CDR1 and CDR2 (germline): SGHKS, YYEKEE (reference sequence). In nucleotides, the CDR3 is TGTGCCAGCAGCTTGGTGACAGGGGGTAGCAATGAGCAGTTCTTC. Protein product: CASSLVTGGSNEQFF.

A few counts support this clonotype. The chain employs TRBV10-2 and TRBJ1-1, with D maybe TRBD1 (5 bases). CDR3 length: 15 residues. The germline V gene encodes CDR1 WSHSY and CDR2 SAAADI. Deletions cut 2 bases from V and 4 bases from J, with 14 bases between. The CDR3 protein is CASSETPRGGTEAFF. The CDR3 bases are TGCGCCAGCAGTGAGACCCCACGGGGGGGCACTGAAGCTTTCTTT.

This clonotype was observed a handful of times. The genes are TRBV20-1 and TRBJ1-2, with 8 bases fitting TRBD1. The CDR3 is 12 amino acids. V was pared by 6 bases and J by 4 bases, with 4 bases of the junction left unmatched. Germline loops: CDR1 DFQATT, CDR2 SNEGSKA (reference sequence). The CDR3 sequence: CSAGDRLYGYTF. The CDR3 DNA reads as TGCAGTGCGGGGGACAGGCTCTATGGCTACACCTTC.

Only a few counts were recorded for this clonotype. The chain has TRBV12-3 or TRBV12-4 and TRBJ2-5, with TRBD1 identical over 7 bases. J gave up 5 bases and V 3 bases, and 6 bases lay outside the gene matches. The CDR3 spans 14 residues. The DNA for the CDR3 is TGTGCCAGCAGTTTCGGACAGGTTCGCGAGACCCAGTACTTC. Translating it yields CASSFGQVRETQYF.

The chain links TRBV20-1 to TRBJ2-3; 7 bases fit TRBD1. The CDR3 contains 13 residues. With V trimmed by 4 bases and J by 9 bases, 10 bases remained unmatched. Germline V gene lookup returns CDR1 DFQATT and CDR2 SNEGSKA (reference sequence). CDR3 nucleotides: TGCAGTGCTACACCCCCGGACAGGAAAACGCAGTATTTT. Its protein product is CSATPPDRKTQYF.

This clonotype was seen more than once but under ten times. The CDR3 DNA sequence: TGTGCCAGCAGCCACGGACAGGGGTGGAATGAGCAGTTCTTC. This codes for CASSHGQGWNEQFF. The J gene is TRBJ2-1, the V gene TRBV27; 9 positions agree with TRBD1. The CDR3 sequence is 14 residues long. Germline V gives CDR1 MNHEY, CDR2 SMNVEV (reference sequence). The V gene end was trimmed by 6 bases and the J gene end by 7 bases; junction bases not matched to a gene: 7.

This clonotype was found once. The CDR3 DNA follows: TGTGCCAGCAGTCGGACTAGCGGTCTCGAGGAGCTGTTTTTT. It encodes CASSRTSGLEELFF. The chain uses TRBV12-3 or TRBV12-4 and TRBJ2-2; TRBD2 matches 10 bases. This CDR3 comprises 14 residues. Germline trimming cut 5 bases from V and 10 bases from J; bases unmatched to any gene: 7.